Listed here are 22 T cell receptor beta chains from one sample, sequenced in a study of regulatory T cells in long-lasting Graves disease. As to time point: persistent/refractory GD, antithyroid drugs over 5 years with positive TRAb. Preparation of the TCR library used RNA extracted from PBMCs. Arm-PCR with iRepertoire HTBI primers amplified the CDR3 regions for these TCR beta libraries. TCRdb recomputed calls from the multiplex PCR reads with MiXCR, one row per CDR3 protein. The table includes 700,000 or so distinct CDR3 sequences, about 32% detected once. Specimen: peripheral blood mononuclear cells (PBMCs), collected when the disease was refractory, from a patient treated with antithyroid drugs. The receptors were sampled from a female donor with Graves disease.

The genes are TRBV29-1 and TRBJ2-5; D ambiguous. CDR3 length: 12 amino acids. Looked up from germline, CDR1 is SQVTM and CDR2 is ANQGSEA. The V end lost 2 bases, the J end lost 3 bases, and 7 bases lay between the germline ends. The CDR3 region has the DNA TGCAGCGTTGAAAACTTAAAAGAGACCCAGTACTTC. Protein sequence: CSVENLKETQYF. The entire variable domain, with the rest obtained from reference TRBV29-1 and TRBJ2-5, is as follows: SAVISQKPSRDICQRGTSLTIQCQVDSQVTMMFWYRQQPGQSLTLIATANQGSEATYESGFVIDKFPISRPNLTFSTLTVSNMSPEDSSIYLCSVENLKETQYFGPGTRLLVL.

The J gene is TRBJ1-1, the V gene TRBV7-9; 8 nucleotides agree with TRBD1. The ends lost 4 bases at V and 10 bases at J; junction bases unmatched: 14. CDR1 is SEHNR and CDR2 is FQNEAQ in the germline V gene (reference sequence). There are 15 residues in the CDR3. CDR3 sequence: CASSSVAGTGTAAFF. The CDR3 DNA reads TGTGCCAGCAGCTCAGTCGCCGGGACAGGAACCGCAGCTTTCTTT. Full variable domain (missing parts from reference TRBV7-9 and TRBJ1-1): DTGVSQNPRHKITKRGQNVTFRCDPISEHNRLYWYRQTLGQGPEFLTYFQNEAQLEKSRLLSDRFSAERPKGSFSTLEIQRTEQGDSAMYLCASSSVAGTGTAAFFGQGTRLTVV.

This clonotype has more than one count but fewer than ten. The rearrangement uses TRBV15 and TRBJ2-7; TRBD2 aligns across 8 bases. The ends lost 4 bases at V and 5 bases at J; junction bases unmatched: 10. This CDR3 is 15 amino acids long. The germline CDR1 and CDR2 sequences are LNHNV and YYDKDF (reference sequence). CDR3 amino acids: CATSTTREGRNEQYF. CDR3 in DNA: TGTGCCACCAGCACGACACGGGAGGGGAGGAACGAGCAGTACTTC.

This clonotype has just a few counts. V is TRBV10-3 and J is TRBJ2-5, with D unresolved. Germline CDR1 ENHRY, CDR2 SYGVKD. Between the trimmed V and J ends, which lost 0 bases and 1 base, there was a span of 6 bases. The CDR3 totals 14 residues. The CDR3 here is CAISESTFQETQYF. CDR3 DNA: TGTGCCATCAGTGAGTCGACATTCCAAGAGACCCAGTACTTC.

CDR3 region: CSATDERQETQYF. CDR3 coding DNA: TGCAGTGCCACGGACGAGCGGCAAGAGACCCAGTACTTC. The chain uses TRBV20-1 and TRBJ2-5; maybe TRBD2 (5 bases). CDR1 and CDR2 (germline): DFQATT, SNEGSKA (reference sequence). Trimming stripped 6 bases from V and 2 bases from J, with 13 bases between. The CDR3 runs to 13 residues.

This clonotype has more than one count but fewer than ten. The CDR3 loop is CAWKNRGGRETQYF. The CDR3 bases are TGTGCCTGGAAAAACAGGGGAGGACGAGAGACCCAGTACTTC. J is TRBJ2-5 and V is TRBV30; D is perhaps TRBD1 (7 bases). The CDR3 length is 14 residues. The V end was cut by 4 bases, the J end by 4 bases, with 16 bases between. Germline CDR1 and CDR2: GTSNPN and SVGIG (reference sequence).

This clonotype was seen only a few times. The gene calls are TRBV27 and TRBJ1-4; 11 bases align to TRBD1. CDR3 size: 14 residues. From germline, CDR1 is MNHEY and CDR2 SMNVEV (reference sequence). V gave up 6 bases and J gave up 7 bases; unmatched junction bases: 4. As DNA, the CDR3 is TGTGCCAGCAGCCGGACAGGGGGCATTGAAAAACTGTTTTTT. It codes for CASSRTGGIEKLFF. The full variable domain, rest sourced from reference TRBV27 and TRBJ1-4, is EAQVTQNPRYLITVTGKKLTVTCSQNMNHEYMSWYRQDPGLGLRQIYYSMNVEVTDKGDVPEGYKVSRKEKRNFPLILESPSPNQTSLYFCASSRTGGIEKLFFGSGTQLSVL.

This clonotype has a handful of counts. CDR3 sequence: CASSLGRASYNSPLHF. The CDR3 DNA sequence: TGTGCCAGCAGCTTAGGCAGGGCGTCCTATAATTCACCCCTCCACTTT. This chain connects TRBV7-2 to TRBJ1-6, with D tentatively TRBD1 (5 bases). Germline CDR1 SGHTA, CDR2 FQGNSA. The CDR3 has 16 residues. The germline V and J ends were trimmed by 1 base and 1 base, with 8 bases remaining between them.

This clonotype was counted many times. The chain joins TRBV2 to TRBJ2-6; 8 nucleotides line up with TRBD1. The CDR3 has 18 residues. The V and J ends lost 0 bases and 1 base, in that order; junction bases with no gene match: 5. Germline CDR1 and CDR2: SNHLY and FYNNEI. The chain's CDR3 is CASSEAEQGVSGANVLTF. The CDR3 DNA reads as TGTGCCAGCAGTGAAGCGGAACAGGGGGTATCTGGGGCCAACGTCCTGACTTTC.

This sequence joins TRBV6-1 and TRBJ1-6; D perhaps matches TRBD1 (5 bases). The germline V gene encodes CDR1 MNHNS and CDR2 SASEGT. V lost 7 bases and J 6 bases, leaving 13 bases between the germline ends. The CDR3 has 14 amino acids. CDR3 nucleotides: TGTGCCAGCAATCCCTGGGGGGTTAATTCACCCCTCCACTTT. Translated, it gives CASNPWGVNSPLHF.

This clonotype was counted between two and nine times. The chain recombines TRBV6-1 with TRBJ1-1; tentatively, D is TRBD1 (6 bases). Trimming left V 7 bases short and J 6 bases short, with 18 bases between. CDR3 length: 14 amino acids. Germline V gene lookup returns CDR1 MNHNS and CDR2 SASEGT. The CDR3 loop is CASTHPQGIAEAFF. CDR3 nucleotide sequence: TGTGCCAGCACTCATCCCCAGGGGATCGCTGAAGCTTTCTTT.

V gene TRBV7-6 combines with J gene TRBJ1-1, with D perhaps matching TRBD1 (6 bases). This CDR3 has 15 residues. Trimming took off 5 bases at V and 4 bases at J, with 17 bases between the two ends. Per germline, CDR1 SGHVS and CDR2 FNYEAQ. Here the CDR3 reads CASSIRGGLRTEAFF. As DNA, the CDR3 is TGTGCCAGCAGCATAAGAGGGGGGCTGCGCACTGAAGCTTTCTTT.

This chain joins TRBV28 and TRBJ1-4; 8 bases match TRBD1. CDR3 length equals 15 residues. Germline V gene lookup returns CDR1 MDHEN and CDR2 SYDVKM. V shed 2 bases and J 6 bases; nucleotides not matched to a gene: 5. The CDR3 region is CASSLTGTGYEKLFF. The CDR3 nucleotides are TGTGCCAGCAGTTTAACCGGGACAGGCTATGAAAAACTGTTTTTT.

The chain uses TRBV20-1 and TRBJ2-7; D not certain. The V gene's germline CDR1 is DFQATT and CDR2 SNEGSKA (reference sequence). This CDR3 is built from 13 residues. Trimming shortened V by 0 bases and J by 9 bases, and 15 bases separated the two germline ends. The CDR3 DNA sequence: TGCAGTGCTAGAGATCTTGGCCGCCCCGTGCAGTACTTC. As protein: CSARDLGRPVQYF.

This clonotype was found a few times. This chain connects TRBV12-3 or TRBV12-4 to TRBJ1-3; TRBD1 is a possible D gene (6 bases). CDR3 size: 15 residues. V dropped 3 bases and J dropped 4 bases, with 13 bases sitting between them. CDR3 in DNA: TGTGCCAGCAGTTTGAGGGGGTCGGGAGGAAACACCATATATTTT. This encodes CASSLRGSGGNTIYF.

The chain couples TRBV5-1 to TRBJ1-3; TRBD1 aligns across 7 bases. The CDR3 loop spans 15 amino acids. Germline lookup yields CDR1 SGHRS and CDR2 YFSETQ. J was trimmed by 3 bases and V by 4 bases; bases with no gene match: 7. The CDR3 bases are TGCGCCAGCAGCGGAGACAGGGTTTTTGGAAACACCATATATTTT. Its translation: CASSGDRVFGNTIYF.

CDR3 region: CASSVAGGMFQPQHF. DNA for the CDR3: TGTGCCAGCAGTGTTGCAGGGGGTATGTTTCAGCCCCAGCATTTT. The chain employs TRBV2 and TRBJ1-5; 7 bases are shared with TRBD1. CDR3 length equals 15 residues. Germline assignment: CDR1 SNHLY and CDR2 FYNNEI. Losses at the gene ends were 4 bases for V and 6 bases for J; bases not matched to a gene: 9.

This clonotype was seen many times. The CDR3 reads CASSSGQGLLAFF. In DNA, the CDR3 is TGTGCCAGCAGTTCCGGACAGGGTTTATTGGCTTTCTTT. This rearrangement joins TRBV12-3 or TRBV12-4 to TRBJ1-1, with 8 bases matching TRBD1. Trimming cost V 4 bases and J 11 bases; bases outside gene matches: 9. CDR3 length: 13 residues.

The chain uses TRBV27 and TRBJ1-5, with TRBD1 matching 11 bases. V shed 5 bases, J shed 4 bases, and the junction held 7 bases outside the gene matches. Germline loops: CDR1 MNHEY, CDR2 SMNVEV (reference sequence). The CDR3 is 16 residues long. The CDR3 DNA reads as TGTGCCAGCAGTCCGAGGGGACAGGGGGGAAATCAGCCCCAGCATTTT. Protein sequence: CASSPRGQGGNQPQHF.

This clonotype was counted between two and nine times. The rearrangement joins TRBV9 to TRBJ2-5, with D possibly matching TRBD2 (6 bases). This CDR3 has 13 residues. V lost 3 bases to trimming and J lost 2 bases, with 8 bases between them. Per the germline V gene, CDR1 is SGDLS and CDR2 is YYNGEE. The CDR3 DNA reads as TGTGCCAGCAGCGGGAGGGTACAAGAGACCCAGTACTTC. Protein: CASSGRVQETQYF.

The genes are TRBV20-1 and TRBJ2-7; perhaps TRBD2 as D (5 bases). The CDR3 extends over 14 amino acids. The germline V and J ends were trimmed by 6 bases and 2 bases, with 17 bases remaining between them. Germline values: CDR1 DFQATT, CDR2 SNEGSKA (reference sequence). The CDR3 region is CSAKEDPTTYEQYF. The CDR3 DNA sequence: TGCAGTGCGAAGGAGGACCCGACCACCTACGAGCAGTACTTC.

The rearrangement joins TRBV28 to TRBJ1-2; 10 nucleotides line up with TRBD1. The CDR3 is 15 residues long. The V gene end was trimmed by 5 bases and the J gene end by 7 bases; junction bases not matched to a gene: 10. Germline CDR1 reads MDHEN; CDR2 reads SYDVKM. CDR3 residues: CASSPPDRGLVGYTF. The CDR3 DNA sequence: TGTGCCAGCAGTCCTCCAGACAGGGGGCTGGTTGGCTACACCTTC.